Listed below are T cell receptor beta chains from one sample, sequenced in a study of cytomegalovirus exposure and HLA in healthy donors. Sequenced by immunoSEQ multiplex PCR; TCRdb stores in-frame clones only, minus some. The table lists 130,000 to 150,000 clones, roughly 78% of them singletons, with about 2.9% in the top ten. Material for sequencing was PBMCs. The receptors come from a female donor in good health and CMV-seronegative. CDR3s include the opening cysteine and the closing phenylalanine or tryptophan. Fields, in order: V gene, clone size, J gene, D gene, CDR3 DNA, CDR3 protein. A D gene is named only where the DNA matches it firmly. Size values are once, few and many counts, or a class for expanded clones, and some rows have none.

v_gene: TRBV7-9; abundance: NA; j_gene: TRBJ2-1; d_gene: TRBD2; CDR3nt: TGTGCCAGCATAGAGAGTGGCGGGGGTAACAATGAGCAGTTCTTC; CDR3aa: CASIESGGGNNEQFF
v_gene: TRBV7-2; abundance: NA; j_gene: TRBJ1-1; d_gene: NA; CDR3nt: TGTGCCAGCAGCTCTCACACTGAAGCTTTCTTT; CDR3aa: CASSSHTEAFF
v_gene: TRBV4-2; abundance: few; j_gene: TRBJ1-1; d_gene: TRBD1; CDR3nt: TGTGCCAGCAGCCACCCACCCCCAAGACACTATACTCAGGGGGCAGACGCTGAAGCTTTCTTT; CDR3aa: CASSHPPPRHYTQGADAEAFF
v_gene: TRBV29-1; abundance: NA; j_gene: TRBJ1-1; d_gene: NA; CDR3nt: TGCAGCATCCGAACAGGGAAAGGGGACACTGAAGCTTTCTTT; CDR3aa: CSIRTGKGDTEAFF
v_gene: TRBV18; abundance: once; j_gene: TRBJ1-6; d_gene: NA; CDR3nt: TGTGCCAGCTCACCACCAGCGACAGGCCTCAATTCACCCCTCCACTTT; CDR3aa: CASSPPATGLNSPLHF
v_gene: TRBV28; abundance: NA; j_gene: TRBJ2-7; d_gene: NA; CDR3nt: TGTGCCAGCAGCTTGTACAAGGGGGTCCGCGAGCAGTACTTC; CDR3aa: CASSLYKGVREQYF
v_gene: TRBV11-2; abundance: NA; j_gene: TRBJ2-3; d_gene: TRBD2; CDR3nt: TGTGCCAGCAGCTTAACGGCGGGAGTTCCCACAGATACGCAGTATTTT; CDR3aa: CASSLTAGVPTDTQYF
v_gene: TRBV27; abundance: NA; j_gene: TRBJ2-3; d_gene: TRBD1; CDR3nt: TGTGCCAGCAGTTTGACAGGGTTAATCACAGATACGCAGTATTTT; CDR3aa: CASSLTGLITDTQYF
v_gene: TRBV5-1; abundance: NA; j_gene: TRBJ1-2; d_gene: NA; CDR3nt: TGCGCCAGCCGTCCAGAGGGGGGGCTGAGTGGCTACACCTTC; CDR3aa: CASRPEGGLSGYTF
v_gene: TRBV18; abundance: NA; j_gene: TRBJ1-3; d_gene: TRBD1; CDR3nt: TGTGCCAGCTCACCTACTACAGGGGTCTCTGGAAACACCATATATTTT; CDR3aa: CASSPTTGVSGNTIYF
v_gene: TRBV30; abundance: NA; j_gene: TRBJ1-2; d_gene: TRBD1; CDR3nt: TGTGCCTGGACCCACTCCCCAGGGGGCGTCTATGGCTACACCTTC; CDR3aa: CAWTHSPGGVYGYTF
v_gene: TRBV30; abundance: NA; j_gene: TRBJ2-2; d_gene: NA; CDR3nt: TGTGCCTGGCTTCCGGGACTCCGGGCCGGGGAGCTGTTTTTT; CDR3aa: CAWLPGLRAGELFF
v_gene: TRBV4-3; abundance: NA; j_gene: TRBJ1-1; d_gene: NA; CDR3nt: TGCGCCAGCAGCCAAGGGCTCGCGGTGAACACTGAAGCTTTCTTT; CDR3aa: CASSQGLAVNTEAFF
v_gene: TRBV7-9; abundance: NA; j_gene: TRBJ2-7; d_gene: NA; CDR3nt: TGTGCCAGCAGCTTACAGGGATCAGCCTACGAGCAGTACTTC; CDR3aa: CASSLQGSAYEQYF
v_gene: TRBV10-1; abundance: NA; j_gene: TRBJ1-5; d_gene: TRBD1; CDR3nt: TGCGCCAGCAGTGGGGGACAGGGGAACAATCAGCCCCAGCATTTT; CDR3aa: CASSGGQGNNQPQHF
v_gene: TRBV27; abundance: NA; j_gene: TRBJ2-7; d_gene: TRBD1; CDR3nt: TGTGCCAGCAGTAGGACAGGGAACTACGAGCAGTACTTC; CDR3aa: CASSRTGNYEQYF
v_gene: TRBV28; abundance: once; j_gene: TRBJ2-1; d_gene: NA; CDR3nt: TGTGCCTCTGGGCCGTCCTACAATGAGCAGTTCTTC; CDR3aa: CASGPSYNEQFF
v_gene: TRBV28; abundance: few; j_gene: TRBJ1-4; d_gene: TRBD1; CDR3nt: TGTGCCAGCAGTTTCAGGGGGGCAGGGGAAAAACTGTTTTTT; CDR3aa: CASSFRGAGEKLFF
v_gene: TRBV5-1; abundance: NA; j_gene: TRBJ1-1; d_gene: NA; CDR3nt: TGCGCCAGCAGCTCCGACTGGGTTATGAACACTGAAGCTTTCTTT; CDR3aa: CASSSDWVMNTEAFF
v_gene: TRBV9; abundance: NA; j_gene: TRBJ2-5; d_gene: TRBD1; CDR3nt: TGTGCCAGCAGCCCAGGGGGACAGGGTCAGACCCAGTACTTC; CDR3aa: CASSPGGQGQTQYF
v_gene: TRBV9; abundance: NA; j_gene: TRBJ2-3; d_gene: NA; CDR3nt: TGTGCCAGCAGCGTAGGTCCACAGGTATTGGATACGCAGTATTTT; CDR3aa: CASSVGPQVLDTQYF
v_gene: TRBV13; abundance: once; j_gene: TRBJ1-6; d_gene: NA; CDR3nt: TGTGCCAGCAGCCGTACAGGGAGGGATTCACCCCTCCACTTT; CDR3aa: CASSRTGRDSPLHF
v_gene: TRBV29-1; abundance: NA; j_gene: TRBJ1-1; d_gene: TRBD1; CDR3nt: TGCAGCGTTGAAAGGCGCAGGGGGAATGAAGCTTTCTTT; CDR3aa: CSVERRRGNEAFF
v_gene: TRBV5-6; abundance: NA; j_gene: TRBJ1-1; d_gene: NA; CDR3nt: TGTGCCAGCAGCTACATATTAAACACTGAAGCTTTCTTT; CDR3aa: CASSYILNTEAFF
v_gene: TRBV5-1; abundance: NA; j_gene: TRBJ2-3; d_gene: NA; CDR3nt: TGCGCCAGCAGCCGACTCGTGACAGAGCGCACAGATACGCAGTATTTT; CDR3aa: CASSRLVTERTDTQYF
v_gene: TRBV11-2; abundance: NA; j_gene: TRBJ2-1; d_gene: NA; CDR3nt: TGTGCCAGCAGCCCTATTTCCGGGGGCTCCTACAATGAGCAGTTCTTC; CDR3aa: CASSPISGGSYNEQFF
v_gene: TRBV6-1; abundance: few; j_gene: TRBJ1-5; d_gene: NA; CDR3nt: TGTGCCAGCAATGCAGGCCTGGTTCAGCCCCAGCATTTT; CDR3aa: CASNAGLVQPQHF
v_gene: TRBV4-3; abundance: few; j_gene: TRBJ1-1; d_gene: TRBD1; CDR3nt: TGCGCCAGCAGCCAAAGACAGGGGACTGAAGCTTTCTTT; CDR3aa: CASSQRQGTEAFF
v_gene: TRBV9; abundance: NA; j_gene: TRBJ1-2; d_gene: TRBD1; CDR3nt: TGTGCCAGCAGCGTAGGTCCAACAGGGACAGGTGGCTACACCTTC; CDR3aa: CASSVGPTGTGGYTF
v_gene: TRBV5-4; abundance: NA; j_gene: TRBJ2-7; d_gene: TRBD1; CDR3nt: TGTGCCAGCAGCTTGAGTCCGTCAACGGGACAGAGCTACGAGCAGTACTTC; CDR3aa: CASSLSPSTGQSYEQYF
v_gene: TRBV7-2; abundance: few; j_gene: TRBJ2-5; d_gene: TRBD2; CDR3nt: TGTGCCAGCAGCCTGGGGCTAGCGGGGAAAGAGACCCAGTACTTC; CDR3aa: CASSLGLAGKETQYF
v_gene: TRBV30; abundance: NA; j_gene: TRBJ2-4; d_gene: NA; CDR3nt: TGTGCCTGGAGTGTACCAAGACCTTCAATGAGGGCGGACATTCAGTACTTC; CDR3aa: CAWSVPRPSMRADIQYF